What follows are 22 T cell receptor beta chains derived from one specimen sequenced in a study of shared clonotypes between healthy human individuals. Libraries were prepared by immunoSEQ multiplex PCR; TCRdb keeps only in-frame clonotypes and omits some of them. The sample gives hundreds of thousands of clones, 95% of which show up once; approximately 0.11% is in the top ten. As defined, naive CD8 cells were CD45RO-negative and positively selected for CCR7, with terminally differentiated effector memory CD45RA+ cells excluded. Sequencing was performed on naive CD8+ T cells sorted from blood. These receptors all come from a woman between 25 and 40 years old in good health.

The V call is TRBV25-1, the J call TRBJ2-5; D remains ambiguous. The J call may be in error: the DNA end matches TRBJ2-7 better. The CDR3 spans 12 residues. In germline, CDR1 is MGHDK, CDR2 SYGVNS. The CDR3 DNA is TGTGCCAGCAGTGGAGCCCACTACGAGCAGTACTTC. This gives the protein CASSGAHYEQYF.

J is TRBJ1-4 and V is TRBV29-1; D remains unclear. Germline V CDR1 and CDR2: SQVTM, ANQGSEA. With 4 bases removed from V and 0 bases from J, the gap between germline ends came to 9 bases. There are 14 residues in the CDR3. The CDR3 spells CSVVVPATNEKLFF. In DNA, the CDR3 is TGCAGCGTTGTAGTACCAGCAACTAATGAAAAACTGTTTTTT.

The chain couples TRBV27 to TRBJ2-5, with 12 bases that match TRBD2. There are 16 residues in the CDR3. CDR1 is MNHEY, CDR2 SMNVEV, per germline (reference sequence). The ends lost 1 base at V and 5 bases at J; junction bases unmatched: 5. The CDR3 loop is CASSLYASGRGETQYF. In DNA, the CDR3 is TGTGCCAGCAGTTTATACGCTAGCGGGAGGGGGGAGACCCAGTACTTC.

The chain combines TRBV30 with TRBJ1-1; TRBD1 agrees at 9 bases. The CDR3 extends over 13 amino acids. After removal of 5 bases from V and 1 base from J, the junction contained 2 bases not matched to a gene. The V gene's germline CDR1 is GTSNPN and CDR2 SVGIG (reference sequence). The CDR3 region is CAWEDRGNTEAFF. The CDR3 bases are TGTGCCTGGGAGGACAGGGGGAACACTGAAGCTTTCTTT.

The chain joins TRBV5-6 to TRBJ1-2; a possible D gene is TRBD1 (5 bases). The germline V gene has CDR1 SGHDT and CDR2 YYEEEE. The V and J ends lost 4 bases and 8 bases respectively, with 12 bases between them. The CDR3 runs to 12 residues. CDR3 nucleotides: TGTGCCAGCAGCCCACCGGGGGGAGGCTACACCTTC. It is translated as CASSPPGGGYTF.

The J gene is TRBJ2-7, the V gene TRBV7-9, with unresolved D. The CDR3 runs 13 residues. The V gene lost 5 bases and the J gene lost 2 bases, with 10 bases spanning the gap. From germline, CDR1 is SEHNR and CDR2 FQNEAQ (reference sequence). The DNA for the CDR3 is TGTGCCAGCAGCCCCCCTCGGGCCTACGAGCAGTACTTC. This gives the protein CASSPPRAYEQYF.

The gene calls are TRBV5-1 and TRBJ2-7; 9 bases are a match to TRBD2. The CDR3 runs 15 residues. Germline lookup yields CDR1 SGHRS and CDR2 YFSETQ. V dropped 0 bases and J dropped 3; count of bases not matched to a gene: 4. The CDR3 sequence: CASSLELAGYYEQYF. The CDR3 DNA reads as TGCGCCAGCAGCTTGGAGCTAGCGGGATACTACGAGCAGTACTTC. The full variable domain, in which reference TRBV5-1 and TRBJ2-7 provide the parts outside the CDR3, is KAGVTQTPRYLIKTRGQQVTLSCSPISGHRSVSWYQQTPGQGLQFLFEYFSETQRNKGNFPGRFSGRQFSNSRSEMNVSTLELGDSALYLCASSLELAGYYEQYFGPGTRLTVT.

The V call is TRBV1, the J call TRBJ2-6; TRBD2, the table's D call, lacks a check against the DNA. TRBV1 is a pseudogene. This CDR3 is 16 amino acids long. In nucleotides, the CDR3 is TGCACCAGCAGATCCGGAGCACAAAGTCGGGCCAACGTCCTGACTTTC. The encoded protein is CTSRSGAQSRANVLTF.

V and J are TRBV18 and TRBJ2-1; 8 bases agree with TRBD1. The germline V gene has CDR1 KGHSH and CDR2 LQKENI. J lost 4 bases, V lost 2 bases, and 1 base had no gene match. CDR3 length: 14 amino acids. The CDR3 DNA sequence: TGTGCCAGCTCACCAGGACAGGGATACAATGAGCAGTTCTTC. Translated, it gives CASSPGQGYNEQFF. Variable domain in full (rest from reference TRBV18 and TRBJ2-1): NAGVMQNPRHLVRRRGQEARLRCSPMKGHSHVYWYRQLPEEGLKFMVYLQKENIIDESGMPKERFSAEFPKEGPSILRIQQVVRGDSAAYFCASSPGQGYNEQFFGPGTRLTVL.

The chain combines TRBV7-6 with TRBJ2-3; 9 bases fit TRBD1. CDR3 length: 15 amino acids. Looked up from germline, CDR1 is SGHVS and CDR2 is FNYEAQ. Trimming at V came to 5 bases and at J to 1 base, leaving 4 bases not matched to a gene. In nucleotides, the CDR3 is TGTGCCAGCAGCCGACAGGGGGTAGGCACAGATACGCAGTATTTT. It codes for CASSRQGVGTDTQYF.

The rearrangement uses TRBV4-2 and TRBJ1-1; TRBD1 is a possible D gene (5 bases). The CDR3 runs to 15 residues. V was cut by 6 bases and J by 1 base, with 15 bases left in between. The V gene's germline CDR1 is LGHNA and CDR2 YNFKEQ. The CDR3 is CASSRTRGTNTEAFF. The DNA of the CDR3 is TGTGCCAGCAGTCGGACCCGGGGGACGAACACTGAAGCTTTCTTT.

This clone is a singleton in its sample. For the CDR3, the DNA is TGTGCCACCAGCAGCGAAGACGACAGGGACGAGCAGTACTTC. Translated: CATSSEDDRDEQYF. The V and J genes are TRBV15 and TRBJ2-7; 7 positions agree with TRBD1. After removal of 3 bases from V and 5 bases from J, the junction contained 7 bases not matched to a gene. Germline loops: CDR1 LNHNV, CDR2 YYDKDF (reference sequence). The CDR3 totals 14 residues.

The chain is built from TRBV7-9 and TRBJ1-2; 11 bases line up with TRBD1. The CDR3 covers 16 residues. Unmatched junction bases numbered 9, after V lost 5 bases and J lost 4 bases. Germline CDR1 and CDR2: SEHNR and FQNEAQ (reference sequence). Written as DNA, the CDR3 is TGTGCCAGCAGCCCCCGGACAGGGGGCTGGGTCTATGGCTACACCTTC. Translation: CASSPRTGGWVYGYTF. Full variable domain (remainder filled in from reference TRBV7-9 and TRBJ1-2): DTGVSQNPRHKITKRGQNVTFRCDPISEHNRLYWYRQTLGQGPEFLTYFQNEAQLEKSRLLSDRFSAERPKGSFSTLEIQRTEQGDSAMYLCASSPRTGGWVYGYTFGSGTRLTVV.

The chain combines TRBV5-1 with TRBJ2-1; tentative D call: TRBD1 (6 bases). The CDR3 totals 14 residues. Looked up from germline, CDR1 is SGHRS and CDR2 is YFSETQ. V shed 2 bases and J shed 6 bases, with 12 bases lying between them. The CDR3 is CASSFYRDPNEQFF. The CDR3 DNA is TGCGCCAGCAGCTTCTACAGGGACCCCAATGAGCAGTTCTTC. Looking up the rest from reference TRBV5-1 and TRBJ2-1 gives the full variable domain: KAGVTQTPRYLIKTRGQQVTLSCSPISGHRSVSWYQQTPGQGLQFLFEYFSETQRNKGNFPGRFSGRQFSNSRSEMNVSTLELGDSALYLCASSFYRDPNEQFFGPGTRLTVL.

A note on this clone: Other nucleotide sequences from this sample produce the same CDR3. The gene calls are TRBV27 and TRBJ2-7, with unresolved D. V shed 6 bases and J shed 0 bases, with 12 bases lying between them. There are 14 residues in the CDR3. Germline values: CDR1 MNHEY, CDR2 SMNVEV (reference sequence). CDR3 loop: CASSPTASSYEQYF. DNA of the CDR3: TGTGCCAGCAGCCCTACGGCCAGCTCCTACGAGCAGTACTTC.

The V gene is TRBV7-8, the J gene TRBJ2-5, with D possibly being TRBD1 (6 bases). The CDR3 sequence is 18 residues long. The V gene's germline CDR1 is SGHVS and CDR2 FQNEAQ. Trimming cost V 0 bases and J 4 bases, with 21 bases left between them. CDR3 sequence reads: CASSLAPPWAGVGETQYF. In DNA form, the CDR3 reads TGTGCCAGCAGCTTAGCCCCCCCCTGGGCAGGGGTGGGAGAGACCCAGTACTTC.

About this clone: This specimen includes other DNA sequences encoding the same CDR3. The CDR3 DNA reads TGTGCCAGCAGCTTAGGGGCGGGTAACACTGAAGCTTTCTTT. Translated, it gives CASSLGAGNTEAFF. The chain recombines TRBV7-6 with TRBJ1-1, with no clear D. Trimming shortened V by 1 base and J by 2 bases, and 8 bases separated the two germline ends. The CDR3 spans 14 residues. CDR1 is SGHVS, CDR2 FNYEAQ, per germline.

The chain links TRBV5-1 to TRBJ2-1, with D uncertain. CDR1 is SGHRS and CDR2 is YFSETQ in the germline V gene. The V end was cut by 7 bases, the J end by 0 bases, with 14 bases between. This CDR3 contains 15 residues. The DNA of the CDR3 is TGCGCCAGCCGTCCGGCAACGAGCTCCTACAATGAGCAGTTCTTC. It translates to CASRPATSSYNEQFF.

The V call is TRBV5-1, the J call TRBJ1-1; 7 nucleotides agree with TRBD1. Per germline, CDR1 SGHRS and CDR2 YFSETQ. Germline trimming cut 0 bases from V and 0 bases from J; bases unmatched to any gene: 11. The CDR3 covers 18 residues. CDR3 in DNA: TGCGCCAGCAGCTTGGAAATGTCTGGGACAGACATGAACACTGAAGCTTTCTTT. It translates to CASSLEMSGTDMNTEAFF.

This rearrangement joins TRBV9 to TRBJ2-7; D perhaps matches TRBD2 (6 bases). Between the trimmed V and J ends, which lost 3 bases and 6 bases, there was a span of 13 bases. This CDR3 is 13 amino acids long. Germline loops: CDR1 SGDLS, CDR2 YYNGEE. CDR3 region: CASSATTRAEQYF. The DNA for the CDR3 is TGTGCCAGCAGCGCCACGACTAGGGCCGAGCAGTACTTC.

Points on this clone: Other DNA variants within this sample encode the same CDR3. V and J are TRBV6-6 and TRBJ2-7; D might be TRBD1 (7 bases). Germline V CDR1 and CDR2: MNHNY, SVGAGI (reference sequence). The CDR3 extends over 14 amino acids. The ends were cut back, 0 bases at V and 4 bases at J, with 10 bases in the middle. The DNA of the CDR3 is TGTGCCAGCAGTTACTCTCAGGGGGGTTACGAGCAGTACTTC. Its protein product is CASSYSQGGYEQYF.

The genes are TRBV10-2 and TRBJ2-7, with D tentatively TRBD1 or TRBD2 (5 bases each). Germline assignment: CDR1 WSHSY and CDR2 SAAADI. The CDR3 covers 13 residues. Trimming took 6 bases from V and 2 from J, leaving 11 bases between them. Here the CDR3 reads CASRGTETYEQYF. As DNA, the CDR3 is TGCGCCAGCAGAGGGACGGAGACCTACGAGCAGTACTTC.